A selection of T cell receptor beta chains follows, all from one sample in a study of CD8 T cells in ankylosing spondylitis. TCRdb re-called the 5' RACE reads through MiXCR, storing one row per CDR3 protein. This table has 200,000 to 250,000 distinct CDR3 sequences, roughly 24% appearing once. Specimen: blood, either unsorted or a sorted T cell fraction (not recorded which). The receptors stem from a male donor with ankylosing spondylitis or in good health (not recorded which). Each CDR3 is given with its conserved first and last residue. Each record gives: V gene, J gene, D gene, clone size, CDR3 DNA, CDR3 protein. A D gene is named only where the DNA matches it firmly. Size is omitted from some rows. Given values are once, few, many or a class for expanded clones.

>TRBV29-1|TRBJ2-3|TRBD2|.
TGCAGCGTTGAAGTACCTAGCGGGAGGGCAGATACGCAGTATTTT
CSVEVPSGRADTQYF
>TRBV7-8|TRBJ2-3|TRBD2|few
TGTGCCAGCAGCCTGAGCGGGAGAAGTAGCACAGATACGCAGTATTTT
CASSLSGRSSTDTQYF
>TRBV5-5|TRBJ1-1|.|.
TGTGCCAGCAGCTTGGTGGGGAGCCGAGACACTGAAGCTTTCTTT
CASSLVGSRDTEAFF
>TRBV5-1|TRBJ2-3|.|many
TGCGCCAGCAGCTTGGCCTCAGATACGCAGTATTTT
CASSLASDTQYF
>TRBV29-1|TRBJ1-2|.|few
TGCAGCGTTGAAGATCAACGGCTTTACACCTTC
CSVEDQRLYTF
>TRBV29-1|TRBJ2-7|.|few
TGCAGCGTGGTGGGCCGCGTCTCCTACGAGCAGTACTTC
CSVVGRVSYEQYF
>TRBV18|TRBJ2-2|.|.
TGTGCCAGCTCACCAGAACGCCGTGTGGGGGCCGGGGAGCTGTTTTTT
CASSPERRVGAGELFF
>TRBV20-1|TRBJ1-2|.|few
TGCAGTGCTGGGCGAGGGATGAGTAACTATGGCTACACCTTC
CSAGRGMSNYGYTF
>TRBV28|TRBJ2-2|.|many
TGTGCCAGCAGCAAAGGGAGGAAAGGGGCCGGGGAGCTGTTTTTT
CASSKGRKGAGELFF
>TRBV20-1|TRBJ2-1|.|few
TGCAGTGCTAGACCTACTTACAATGAGCAGTTCTTC
CSARPTYNEQFF
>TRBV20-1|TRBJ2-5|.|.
TGCAGTGCTAGAAAGGGCGGACCCCAAGAGACCCAGTACTTC
CSARKGGPQETQYF
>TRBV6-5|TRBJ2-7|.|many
TGTGCCAGCAGTTACTCGGCAGGGACCTCCTACGAGCAGTACTTC
CASSYSAGTSYEQYF
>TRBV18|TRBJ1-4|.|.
TGTGCCAGCTCACCACGGACGTCTCAAAATGAAAAACTGTTTTTT
CASSPRTSQNEKLFF
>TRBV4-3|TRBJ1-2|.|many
TGCGCCAGCAGCCAAGATGTGGCCAGTACGGGAGGAGGCTACACCTTC
CASSQDVASTGGGYTF
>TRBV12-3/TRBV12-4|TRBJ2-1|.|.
TGTGCCAGCAGTCGGTATGGGACGGACACCTACAATGAGCAGTTCTTC
CASSRYGTDTYNEQFF
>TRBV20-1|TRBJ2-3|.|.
TGCAGTGCGCGGTTGGGGACTAGCACAGATACGCAGTATTTT
CSARLGTSTDTQYF
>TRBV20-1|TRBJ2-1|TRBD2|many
TGCAGTGCGCGGGAGGGCGCCTACAATGAGCAGTTCTTC
CSAREGAYNEQFF
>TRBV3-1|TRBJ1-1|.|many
TGTGCCAGCAGCCAAGTTCGGGGATGGGCTTTCTTT
CASSQVRGWAFF
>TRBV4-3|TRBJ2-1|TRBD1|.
TGCGCCAGCGAAGGTCCGGGACAGGGAGGAGAGCAGTTCTTC
CASEGPGQGGEQFF
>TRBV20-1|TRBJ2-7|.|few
TGCAGTGCCCACGCCAGGGACGAGCAGTACTTC
CSAHARDEQYF
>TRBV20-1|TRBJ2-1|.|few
TGCAGTGCTAGAGGACAGACGGGCAGCTCCTACAATGAGCAGTTCTTC
CSARGQTGSSYNEQFF
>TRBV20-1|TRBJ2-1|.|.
TGCAGTGCTAGGACTAATCTAGGGAATGAGCAGTTCTTC
CSARTNLGNEQFF
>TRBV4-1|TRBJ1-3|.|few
TGCGCCAGCAGCACATCTGGAAACACCATATATTTT
CASSTSGNTIYF
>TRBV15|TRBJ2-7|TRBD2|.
TGTGCCACCAGCAGAGATAGTAGGAGACTAGCGGCCTACGAGCAGTACTTC
CATSRDSRRLAAYEQYF
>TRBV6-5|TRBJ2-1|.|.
TGTGCCAGCAGTTACTCGGAGGGAACTAAGGAGCAGTTCTTC
CASSYSEGTKEQFF
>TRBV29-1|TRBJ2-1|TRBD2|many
TGCAGCGTTGACAGCGGGAGGGCCGGTGAGCAGTTCTTC
CSVDSGRAGEQFF
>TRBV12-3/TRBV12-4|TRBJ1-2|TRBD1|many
TGTGCCAGCAGTTTACATGGGACAGGGGATGGCTACACCTTC
CASSLHGTGDGYTF
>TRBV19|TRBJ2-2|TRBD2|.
TGTGCCAGTACCTCGCGGGAGGTGAACACCGGGGAGCTGTTTTTT
CASTSREVNTGELFF
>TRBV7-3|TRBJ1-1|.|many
TGTGCCAGCAGCTTATCAGGGCGGGACACTGAAGCTTTCTTT
CASSLSGRDTEAFF
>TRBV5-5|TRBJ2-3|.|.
TGTGCCAGCAGCGGCGACAGAACAAGTACCCGGCAAACAGATACGCAGTATTTT
CASSGDRTSTRQTDTQYF
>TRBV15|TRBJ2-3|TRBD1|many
TGTGCCACCGGAATGGGACAGGGTCATAGTACGCAGTATTTT
CATGMGQGHSTQYF
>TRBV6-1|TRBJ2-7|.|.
TGTGCCAGCAGTCCCCGACAAGCCCTGGGCTACGAGCAGTACTTC
CASSPRQALGYEQYF
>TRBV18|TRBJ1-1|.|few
TGTGCCAGCTCACCCGTCAGCCACGAGGGGACTGAAGCTTTCTTT
CASSPVSHEGTEAFF
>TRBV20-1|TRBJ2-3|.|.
TGCAGTGCACCTGGTGGGGGGATCACAGATACGCAGTATTTT
CSAPGGGITDTQYF
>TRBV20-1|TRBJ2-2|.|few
TGCAGTGCAAACATAGCGAACGCGAACACCGGGGAGCTGTTTTTT
CSANIANANTGELFF
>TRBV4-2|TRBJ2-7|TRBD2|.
TGTGCCAGCAGCCAGCCCGGGCGGGAGAGGGGCGAGCAGTACTTC
CASSQPGRERGEQYF
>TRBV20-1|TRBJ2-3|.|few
TGCAGTGCTAGAGATCGGCAGCACACAGATACGCAGTATTTT
CSARDRQHTDTQYF
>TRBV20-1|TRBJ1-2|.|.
TGCAGTGCTAGGGATCAACGGGCATTAGTGAACTATGGCTACACCTTC
CSARDQRALVNYGYTF
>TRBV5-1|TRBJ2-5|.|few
TGCGCCAGCAGCTATGAGGGGGGCCAGTACTTC
CASSYEGGQYF
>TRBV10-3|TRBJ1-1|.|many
TGTGCCATCACGGCCCTACTAAACACTGAAGCTTTCTTT
CAITALLNTEAFF
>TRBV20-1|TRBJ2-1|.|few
TGCAGTGCTGCAGCGATGTCCTACAATGAGCAGTTCTTC
CSAAAMSYNEQFF
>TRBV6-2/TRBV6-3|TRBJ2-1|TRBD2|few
TGTGCCAGCAGTTACCGTAATCTAGCGGGAGCGGATGAGCAGTTCTTC
CASSYRNLAGADEQFF
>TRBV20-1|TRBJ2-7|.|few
TGCAGTGCTAGAACAGGGAGACGGACCTACGAGCAGTACTTC
CSARTGRRTYEQYF
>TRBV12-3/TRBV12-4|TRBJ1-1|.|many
TGTGCCAGCAGTTTGCAGGGAGGTCGGACTGAAGCTTTCTTT
CASSLQGGRTEAFF
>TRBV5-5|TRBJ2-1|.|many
TGTGCCAGCAGCTTCGCAGAAGGAAATTTTGGTGAGCAGTTCTTC
CASSFAEGNFGEQFF
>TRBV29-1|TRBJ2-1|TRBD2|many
TGCAGCGTTGGGCGACTAGCGGGTCAAAGCTCCTACAATGAGCAGTTCTTC
CSVGRLAGQSSYNEQFF
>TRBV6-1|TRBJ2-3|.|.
TGTGCCAGCAGTAGACTAGGCACAGATACGCAGTATTTT
CASSRLGTDTQYF
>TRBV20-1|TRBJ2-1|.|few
TGCAGTGCTAGCGACAGTTTCCATGAGCAGTTCTTC
CSASDSFHEQFF
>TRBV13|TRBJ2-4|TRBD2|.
TGTGCCAGCAGCTTAGGTCGGGACTACCAAATCAAAAACATTCAGTACTTC
CASSLGRDYQIKNIQYF